A selection of T cell receptor beta chains follows, all from one sample in a study of post-analysis software for immune sequencing data. TCRdb analysed the PCR reads with MiXCR anew, one entry per CDR3 protein. The data show around 770,000 distinct CDR3 sequences, 46% seen once. Sequenced material: blood. The receptors stem from a girl aged 10-17 years with multiple sclerosis. Each CDR3 is given with its conserved first and last residue. D genes are given only for firm matches. The size field is filled for only some rows; it gives once, few, many or a size class.

abundance,d_gene,j_gene,v_gene,CDR3aa,CDR3nt
few,.,TRBJ2-1,TRBV20-1,CSAEGRGRGYNEQFF,TGCAGTGCTGAGGGGCGGGGCAGGGGGTACAATGAGCAGTTCTTC
few,.,TRBJ2-3,TRBV29-1,CSGRESTDTQYF,TGCAGCGGACGGGAGAGCACAGATACGCAGTATTTT
.,.,TRBJ2-3,TRBV29-1,CSSLWRPWTDTQYF,TGCAGCTCCCTTTGGCGACCCTGGACAGATACGCAGTATTTT
few,.,TRBJ2-1,TRBV5-5,CASNPSGGNYNEQFF,TGTGCCAGCAACCCCAGTGGGGGCAACTACAATGAGCAGTTCTTC
few,.,TRBJ2-5,TRBV29-1,CSVEQETQYF,TGCAGCGTAGAGCAAGAGACCCAGTACTTC
.,TRBD2,TRBJ2-1,TRBV19,CASSIDRRLAGGNEQFF,TGTGCCAGTAGTATAGACCGAAGACTAGCGGGAGGCAATGAGCAGTTCTTC
few,.,TRBJ2-7,TRBV29-1,CSVEGQYEQYF,TGCAGCGTTGAAGGCCAGTACGAGCAGTACTTC
.,.,TRBJ2-7,TRBV28,CASSFRLGSYEQYF,TGTGCCAGCAGTTTTCGTTTGGGCAGTTACGAGCAGTACTTC
.,.,TRBJ1-5,TRBV7-8,CASSLGPEVGWPQHF,TGTGCCAGCAGCTTAGGCCCTGAGGTGGGGTGGCCCCAGCATTTT
few,.,TRBJ1-2,TRBV29-1,CSVNWGDGYTF,TGCAGCGTTAATTGGGGTGATGGCTACACCTTC
.,.,TRBJ2-3,TRBV6-6,CASSKVDTQYF,TGTGCCAGCAGTAAGGTAGATACGCAGTATTTT
.,TRBD2,TRBJ2-1,TRBV18,CASSPRGSGSLHEQFF,TGTGCCAGCTCACCAAGGGGTAGCGGGAGTCTTCATGAGCAGTTCTTC
.,TRBD2,TRBJ2-3,TRBV11-2,CASSLDPGLAGVDTQYF,TGTGCCAGCAGCTTAGATCCCGGACTAGCGGGAGTGGATACGCAGTATTTT
.,TRBD2,TRBJ2-7,TRBV28,CASTLGGTYEQYF,TGTGCCAGCACTTTGGGGGGGACGTACGAGCAGTACTTC
few,.,TRBJ2-6,TRBV7-8,CASSHPASGANVLTF,TGTGCCAGCAGCCACCCAGCTTCTGGGGCCAACGTCCTGACTTTC
.,.,TRBJ2-5,TRBV12-3/TRBV12-4,CVSSLALKGRKETQYF,TGTGTCAGCAGTTTAGCGCTAAAAGGCAGGAAAGAGACCCAGTACTTC
.,.,TRBJ2-6,TRBV7-9,CASSDSKAGVLGGANVLTF,TGTGCCAGCAGCGACTCGAAGGCAGGGGTACTGGGGGGGGCCAACGTCCTGACTTTT
few,.,TRBJ2-7,TRBV7-8,CASRLPPYEQYF,TGTGCCAGCAGATTACCCCCCTACGAGCAGTACTTC
.,TRBD1,TRBJ2-1,TRBV20-1,CSARDPGQDYNEQFF,TGCAGTGCTAGAGACCCGGGACAGGACTACAATGAGCAGTTCTTC
.,.,TRBJ2-3,TRBV4-1,CASSQDRGLEILDTQYF,TGCGCCAGCAGCCAAGACCGCGGGTTAGAAATTTTGGATACGCAGTATTTT
.,.,TRBJ2-2,TRBV9,CASSVGANTGELFF,TGTGCCAGCAGCGTAGGAGCGAACACCGGGGAGCTGTTTTTT
few,.,TRBJ2-3,TRBV6-5,CASSPMQKNTDTQYF,TGTGCCAGCAGCCCTATGCAGAAAAACACAGATACGCAGTATTTT
.,.,TRBJ2-1,TRBV6-6,CASSRGPLYNEQFF,TGTGCCAGCAGTCGCGGACCACTATACAATGAGCAGTTCTTC
few,TRBD2,TRBJ2-1,TRBV25-1,CASSEYFPGLAGVVKDNEQFF,TGTGCCAGCAGTGAATATTTTCCGGGACTAGCGGGAGTGGTTAAAGACAATGAGCAGTTCTTC
few,.,TRBJ2-1,TRBV7-8,CASSSPGTVEQFF,TGTGCCAGCAGCTCCCCCGGGACTGTTGAGCAGTTCTTC
.,TRBD1,TRBJ2-7,TRBV29-1,CSVESRDRGTNEQYF,TGCAGCGTTGAGTCCCGGGACAGGGGGACCAACGAGCAGTACTTC
.,TRBD1,TRBJ1-1,TRBV6-6,CASSRPGQMNTEAFF,TGTGCCAGCAGTCGGCCGGGACAGATGAACACTGAAGCTTTCTTT
.,TRBD2,TRBJ2-7,TRBV20-1,CSATLAGESSEQYF,TGCAGTGCCACCCTAGCGGGAGAATCGAGCGAGCAGTACTTC
.,TRBD1,TRBJ2-6,TRBV11-2,CASSPWGSRTGINSGANVLTF,TGTGCCAGCAGCCCCTGGGGGTCCAGGACAGGGATTAACTCTGGGGCCAACGTCCTGACTTTC
few,TRBD2,TRBJ2-7,TRBV14,CASSQAGLAGEQYF,TGTGCCAGCAGCCAGGCCGGACTAGCGGGCGAGCAGTACTTC
.,TRBD2,TRBJ2-1,TRBV28,CASSPTSDPSDEQFF,TGTGCCAGCAGTCCTACTAGCGACCCGTCAGATGAGCAGTTCTTC